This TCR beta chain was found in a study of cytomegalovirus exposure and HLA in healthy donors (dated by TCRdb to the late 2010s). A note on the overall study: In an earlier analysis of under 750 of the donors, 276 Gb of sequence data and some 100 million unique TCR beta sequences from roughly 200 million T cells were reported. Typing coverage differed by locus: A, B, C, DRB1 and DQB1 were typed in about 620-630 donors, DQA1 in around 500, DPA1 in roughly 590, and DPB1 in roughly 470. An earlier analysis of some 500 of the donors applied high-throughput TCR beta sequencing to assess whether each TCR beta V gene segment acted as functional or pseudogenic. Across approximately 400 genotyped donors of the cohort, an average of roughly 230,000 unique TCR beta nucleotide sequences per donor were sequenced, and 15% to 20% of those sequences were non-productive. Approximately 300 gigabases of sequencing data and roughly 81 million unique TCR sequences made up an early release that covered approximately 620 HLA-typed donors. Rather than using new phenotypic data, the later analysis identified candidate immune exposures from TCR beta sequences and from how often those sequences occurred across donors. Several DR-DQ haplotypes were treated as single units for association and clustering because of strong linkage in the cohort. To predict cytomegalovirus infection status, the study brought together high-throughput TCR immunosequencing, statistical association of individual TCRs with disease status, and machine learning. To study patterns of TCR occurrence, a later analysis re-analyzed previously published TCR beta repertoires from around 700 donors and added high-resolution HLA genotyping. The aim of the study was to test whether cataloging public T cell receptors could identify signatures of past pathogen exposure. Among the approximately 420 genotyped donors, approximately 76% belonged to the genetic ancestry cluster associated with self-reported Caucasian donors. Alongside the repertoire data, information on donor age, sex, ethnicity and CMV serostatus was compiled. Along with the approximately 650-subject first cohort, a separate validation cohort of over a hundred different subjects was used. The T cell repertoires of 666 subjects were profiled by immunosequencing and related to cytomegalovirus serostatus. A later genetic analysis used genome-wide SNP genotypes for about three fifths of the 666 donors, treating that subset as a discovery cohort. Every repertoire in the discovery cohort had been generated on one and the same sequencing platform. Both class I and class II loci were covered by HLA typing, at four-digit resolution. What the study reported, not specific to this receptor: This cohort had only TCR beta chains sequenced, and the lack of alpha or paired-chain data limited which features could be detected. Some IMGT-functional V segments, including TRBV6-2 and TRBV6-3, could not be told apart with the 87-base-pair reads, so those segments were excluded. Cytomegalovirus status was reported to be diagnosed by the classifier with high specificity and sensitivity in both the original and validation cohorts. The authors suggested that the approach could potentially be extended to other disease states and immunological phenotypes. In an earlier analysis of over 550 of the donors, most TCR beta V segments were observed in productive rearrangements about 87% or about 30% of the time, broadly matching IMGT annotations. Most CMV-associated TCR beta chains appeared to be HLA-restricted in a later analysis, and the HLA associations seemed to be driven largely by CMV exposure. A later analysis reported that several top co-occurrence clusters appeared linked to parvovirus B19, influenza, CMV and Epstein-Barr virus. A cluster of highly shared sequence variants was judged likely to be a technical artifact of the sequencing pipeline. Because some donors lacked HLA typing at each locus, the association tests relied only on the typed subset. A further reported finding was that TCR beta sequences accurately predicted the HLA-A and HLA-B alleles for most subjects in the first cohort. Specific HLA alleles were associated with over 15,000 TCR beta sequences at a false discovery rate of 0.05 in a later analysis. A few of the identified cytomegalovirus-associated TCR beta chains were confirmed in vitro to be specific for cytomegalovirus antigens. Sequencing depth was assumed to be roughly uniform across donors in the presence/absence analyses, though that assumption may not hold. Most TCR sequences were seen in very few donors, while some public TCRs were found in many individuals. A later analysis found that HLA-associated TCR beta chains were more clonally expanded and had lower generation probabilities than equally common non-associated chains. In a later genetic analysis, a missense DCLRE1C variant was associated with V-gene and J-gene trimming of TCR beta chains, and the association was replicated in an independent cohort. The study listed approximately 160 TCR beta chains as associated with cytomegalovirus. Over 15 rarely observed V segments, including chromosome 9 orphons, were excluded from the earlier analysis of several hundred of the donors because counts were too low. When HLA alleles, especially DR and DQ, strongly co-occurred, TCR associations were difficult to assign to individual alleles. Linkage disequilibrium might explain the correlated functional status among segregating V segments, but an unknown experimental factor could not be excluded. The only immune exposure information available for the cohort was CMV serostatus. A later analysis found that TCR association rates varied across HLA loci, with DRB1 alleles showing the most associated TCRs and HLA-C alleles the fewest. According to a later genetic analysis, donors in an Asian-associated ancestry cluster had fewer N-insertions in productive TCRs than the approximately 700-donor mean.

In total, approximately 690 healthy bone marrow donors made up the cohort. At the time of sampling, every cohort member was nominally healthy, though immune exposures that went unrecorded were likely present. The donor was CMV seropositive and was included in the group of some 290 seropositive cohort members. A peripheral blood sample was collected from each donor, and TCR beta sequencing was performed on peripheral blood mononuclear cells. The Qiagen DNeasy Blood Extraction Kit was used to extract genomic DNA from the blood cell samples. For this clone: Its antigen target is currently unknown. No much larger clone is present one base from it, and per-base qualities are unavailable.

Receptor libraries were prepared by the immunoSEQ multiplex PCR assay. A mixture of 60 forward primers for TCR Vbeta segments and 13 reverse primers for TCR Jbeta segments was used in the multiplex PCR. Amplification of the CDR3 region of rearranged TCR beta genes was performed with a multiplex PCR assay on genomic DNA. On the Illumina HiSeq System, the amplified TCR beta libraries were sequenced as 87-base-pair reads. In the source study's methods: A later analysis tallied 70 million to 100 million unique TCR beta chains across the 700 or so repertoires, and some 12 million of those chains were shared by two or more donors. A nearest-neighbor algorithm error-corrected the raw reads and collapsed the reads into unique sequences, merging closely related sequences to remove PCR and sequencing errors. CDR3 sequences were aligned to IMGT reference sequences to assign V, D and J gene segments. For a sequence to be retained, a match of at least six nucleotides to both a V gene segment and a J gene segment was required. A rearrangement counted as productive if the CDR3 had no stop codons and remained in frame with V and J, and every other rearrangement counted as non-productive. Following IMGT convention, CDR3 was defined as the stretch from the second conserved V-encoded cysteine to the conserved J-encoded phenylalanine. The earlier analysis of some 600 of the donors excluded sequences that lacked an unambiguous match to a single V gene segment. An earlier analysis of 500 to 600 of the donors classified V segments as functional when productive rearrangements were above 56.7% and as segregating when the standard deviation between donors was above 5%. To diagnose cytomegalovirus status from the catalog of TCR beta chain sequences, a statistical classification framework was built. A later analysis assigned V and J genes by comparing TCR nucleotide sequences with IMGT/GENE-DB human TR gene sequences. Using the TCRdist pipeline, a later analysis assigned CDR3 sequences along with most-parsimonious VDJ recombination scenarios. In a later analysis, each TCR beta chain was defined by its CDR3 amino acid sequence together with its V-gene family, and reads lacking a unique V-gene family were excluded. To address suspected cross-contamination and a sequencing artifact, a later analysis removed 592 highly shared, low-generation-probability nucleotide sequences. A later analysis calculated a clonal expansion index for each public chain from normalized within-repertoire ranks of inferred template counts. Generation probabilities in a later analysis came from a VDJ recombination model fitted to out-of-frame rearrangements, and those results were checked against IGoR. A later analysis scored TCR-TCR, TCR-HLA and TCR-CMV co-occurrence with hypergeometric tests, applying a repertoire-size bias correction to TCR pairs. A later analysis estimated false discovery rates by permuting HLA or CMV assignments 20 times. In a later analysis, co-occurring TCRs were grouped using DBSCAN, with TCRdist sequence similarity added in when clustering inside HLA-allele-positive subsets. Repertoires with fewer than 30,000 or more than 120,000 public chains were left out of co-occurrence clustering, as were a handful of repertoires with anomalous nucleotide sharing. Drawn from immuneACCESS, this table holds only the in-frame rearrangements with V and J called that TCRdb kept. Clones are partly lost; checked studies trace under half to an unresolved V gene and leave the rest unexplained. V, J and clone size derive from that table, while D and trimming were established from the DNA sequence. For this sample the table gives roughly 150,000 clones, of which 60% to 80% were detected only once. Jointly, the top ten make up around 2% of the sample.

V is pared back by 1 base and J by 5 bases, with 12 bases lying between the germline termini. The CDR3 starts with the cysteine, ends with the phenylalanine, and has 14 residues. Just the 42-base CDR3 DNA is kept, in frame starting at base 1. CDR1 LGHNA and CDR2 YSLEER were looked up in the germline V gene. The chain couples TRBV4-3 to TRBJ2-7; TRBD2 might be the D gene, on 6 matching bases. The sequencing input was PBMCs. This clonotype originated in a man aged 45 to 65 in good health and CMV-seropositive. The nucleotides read TGCGCCAGCAGCCAAGGTCCCCCGGGGGACGAGCAGTACTTC. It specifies CASSQGPPGDEQYF.